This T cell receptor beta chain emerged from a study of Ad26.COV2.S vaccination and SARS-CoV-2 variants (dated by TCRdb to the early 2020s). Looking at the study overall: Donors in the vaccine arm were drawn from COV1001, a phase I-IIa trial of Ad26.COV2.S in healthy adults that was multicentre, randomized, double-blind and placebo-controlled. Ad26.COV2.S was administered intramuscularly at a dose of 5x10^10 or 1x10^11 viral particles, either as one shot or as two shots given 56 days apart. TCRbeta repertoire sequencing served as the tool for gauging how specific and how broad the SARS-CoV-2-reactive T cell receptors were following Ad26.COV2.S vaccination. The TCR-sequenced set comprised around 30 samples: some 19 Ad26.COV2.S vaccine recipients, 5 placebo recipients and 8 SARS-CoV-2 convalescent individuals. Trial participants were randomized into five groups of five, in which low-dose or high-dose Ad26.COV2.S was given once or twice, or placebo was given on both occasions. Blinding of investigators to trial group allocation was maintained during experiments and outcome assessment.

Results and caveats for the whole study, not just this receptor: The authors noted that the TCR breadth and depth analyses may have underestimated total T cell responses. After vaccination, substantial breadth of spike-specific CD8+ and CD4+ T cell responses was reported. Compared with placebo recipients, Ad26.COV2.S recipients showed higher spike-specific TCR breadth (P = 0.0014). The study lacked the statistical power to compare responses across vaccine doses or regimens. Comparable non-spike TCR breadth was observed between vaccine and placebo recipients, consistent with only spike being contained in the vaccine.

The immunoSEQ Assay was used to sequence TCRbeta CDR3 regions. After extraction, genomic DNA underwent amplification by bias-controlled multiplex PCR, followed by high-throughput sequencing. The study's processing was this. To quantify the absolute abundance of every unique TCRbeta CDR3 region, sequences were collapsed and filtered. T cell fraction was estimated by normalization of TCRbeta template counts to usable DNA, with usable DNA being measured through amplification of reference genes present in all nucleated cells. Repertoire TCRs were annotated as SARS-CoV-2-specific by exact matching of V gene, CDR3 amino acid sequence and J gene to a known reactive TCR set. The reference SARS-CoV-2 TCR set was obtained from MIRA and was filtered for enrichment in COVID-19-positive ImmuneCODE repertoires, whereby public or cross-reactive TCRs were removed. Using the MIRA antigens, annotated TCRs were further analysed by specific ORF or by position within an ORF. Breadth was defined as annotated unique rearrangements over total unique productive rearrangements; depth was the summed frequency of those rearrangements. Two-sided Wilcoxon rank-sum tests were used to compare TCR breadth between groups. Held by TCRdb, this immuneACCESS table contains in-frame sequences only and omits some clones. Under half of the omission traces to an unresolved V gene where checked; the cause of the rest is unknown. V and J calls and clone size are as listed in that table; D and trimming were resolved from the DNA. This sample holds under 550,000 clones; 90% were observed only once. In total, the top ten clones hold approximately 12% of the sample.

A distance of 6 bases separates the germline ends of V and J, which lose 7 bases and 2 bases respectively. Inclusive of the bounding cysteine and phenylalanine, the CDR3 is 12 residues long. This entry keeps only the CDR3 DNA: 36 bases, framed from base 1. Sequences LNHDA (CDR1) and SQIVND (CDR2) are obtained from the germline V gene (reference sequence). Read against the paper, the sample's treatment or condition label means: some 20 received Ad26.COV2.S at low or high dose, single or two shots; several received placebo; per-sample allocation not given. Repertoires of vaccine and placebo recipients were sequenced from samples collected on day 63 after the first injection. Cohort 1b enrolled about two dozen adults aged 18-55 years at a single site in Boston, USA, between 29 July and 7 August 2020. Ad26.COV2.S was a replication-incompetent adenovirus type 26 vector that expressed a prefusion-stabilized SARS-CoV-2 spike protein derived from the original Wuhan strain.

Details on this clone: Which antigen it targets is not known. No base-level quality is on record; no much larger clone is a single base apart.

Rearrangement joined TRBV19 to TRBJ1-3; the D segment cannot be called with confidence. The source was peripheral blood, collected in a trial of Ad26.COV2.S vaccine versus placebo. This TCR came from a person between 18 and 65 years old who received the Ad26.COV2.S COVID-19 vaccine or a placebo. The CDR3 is CASNKAGNTIYF. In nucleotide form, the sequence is TGTGCCAGTAATAAGGCTGGAAACACCATATATTTT. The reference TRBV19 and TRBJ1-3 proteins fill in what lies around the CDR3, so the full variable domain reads DGGITQSPKYLFRKEGQNVTLSCEQNLNHDAMYWYRQDPGQGLRLIYYSQIVNDFQKGDIAEGYSVSREKKESFPLTVTSAQKNPTAFYLCASNKAGNTIYFGEGSWLTVV.